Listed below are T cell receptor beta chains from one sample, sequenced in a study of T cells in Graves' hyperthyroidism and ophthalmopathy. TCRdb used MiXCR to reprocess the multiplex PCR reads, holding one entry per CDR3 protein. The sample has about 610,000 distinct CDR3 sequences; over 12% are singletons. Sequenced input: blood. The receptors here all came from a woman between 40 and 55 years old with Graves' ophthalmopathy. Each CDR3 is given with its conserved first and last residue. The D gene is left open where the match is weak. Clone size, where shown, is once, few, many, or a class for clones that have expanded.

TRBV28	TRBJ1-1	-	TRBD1	TGTCGGACAGGGGTAGGGAACACTGAAGCTTTCTTT	CRTGVGNTEAFF
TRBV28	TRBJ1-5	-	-	TGTGCCAGCAGTTTCCGAAGCGGGGCGCAGCCCCAGCATTTT	CASSFRSGAQPQHF
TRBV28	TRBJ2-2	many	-	TGTGCCAGCAGTTTGATTACCGGGGAGCTGTTTTTT	CASSLITGELFF
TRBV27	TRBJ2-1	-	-	TGTGCCAGCAGTTTATTTGAGGGGCGGGATGCCCAGTTCTTC	CASSLFEGRDAQFF
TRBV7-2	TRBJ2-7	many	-	TGTGCCAGCAGCTTGACCTCCTACGAGCAGTACTTC	CASSLTSYEQYF
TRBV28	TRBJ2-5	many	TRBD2	TGTGCCAGCAGTTTAGGTCTAGCGGGAGTAGGAGAGACCCAGTACTTC	CASSLGLAGVGETQYF
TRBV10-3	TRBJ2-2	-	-	TGTGCCATCAGATCAGAATCGGGCACCGGGGAGCTGTTTTTT	CAIRSESGTGELFF
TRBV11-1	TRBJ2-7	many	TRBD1	TGTGCCAGCAGCCCCGCCGTCCGGGACAGATCCTACGAGCAGTACTTC	CASSPAVRDRSYEQYF
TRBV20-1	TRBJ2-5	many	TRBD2	TGCAGTGCGGTTAGCGGGAGGGGGGAGCAAGAGACCCAGTACTTC	CSAVSGRGEQETQYF
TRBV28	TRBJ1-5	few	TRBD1	TGTGTCAGCAGACGTAGGGGGCTTAGCAATCAGCCCCAGCATTTT	CVSRRRGLSNQPQHF
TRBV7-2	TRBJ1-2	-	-	TGTGCCAGCAGCTCCGACGGGGGCAGTTGGCGAGGCTACACCTTC	CASSSDGGSWRGYTF
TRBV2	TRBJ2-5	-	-	TGTGCCAGCGGTTCCCTAAGGGGAGTGCAAGAGACCCAGTACTTC	CASGSLRGVQETQYF
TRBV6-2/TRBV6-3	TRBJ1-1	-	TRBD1	TGTGCCAGCAGTGAGGACAGGGGGTTTACTGAAGCTTTCTTT	CASSEDRGFTEAFF
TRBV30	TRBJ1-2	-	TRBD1	TGTGCCTGGACAGGGGGAGAGGGCTACACCTTC	CAWTGGEGYTF
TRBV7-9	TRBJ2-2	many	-	TGTGCCAGCAGCTTAATGACTGGGCCTACGCCGCTGTTTTTT	CASSLMTGPTPLFF
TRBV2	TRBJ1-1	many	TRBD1	TGTGCCTCCAGGGGGGAGGGGCGTACTGAAGCTTTCTTT	CASRGEGRTEAFF
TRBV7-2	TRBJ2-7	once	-	TGTGCCAGCAGCTTAAGGTCTAGCAGTAACTACGAGCAGTACTTC	CASSLRSSSNYEQYF
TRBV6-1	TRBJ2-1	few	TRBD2	TGTGCCAGCAACCCTTACGGGACTAGCAATGAGCAGTTCTTC	CASNPYGTSNEQFF
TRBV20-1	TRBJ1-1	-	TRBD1	TGCAGTGCTGACAGGGGCCCACTAAACACTGAAGCTTTCTTT	CSADRGPLNTEAFF
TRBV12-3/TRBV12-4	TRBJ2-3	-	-	TGTGCCAGCAGTTTCTGGCGAGCAAGACGGTCGGGATATGGCACAGATACGCAGTATTTT	CASSFWRARRSGYGTDTQYF
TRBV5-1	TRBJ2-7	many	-	TGCGCCAGCAGCTTGTCCGGGCTTACGTCGCCAGAGCAGTACTTC	CASSLSGLTSPEQYF
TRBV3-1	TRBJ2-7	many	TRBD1	TGTGCCAGCAGCCCTCACCCGGACAGGCTACCTAATGGCGAGCAGTACTTC	CASSPHPDRLPNGEQYF
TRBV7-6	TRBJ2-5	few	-	TGTGCCAGCAGCTTCGAGGAAGGGGCTGGAGAGACCCAGTACTTC	CASSFEEGAGETQYF
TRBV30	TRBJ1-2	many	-	TGTGCCTGGAGTGTAAACAGGGCGGATAGTGGCTACACCTTC	CAWSVNRADSGYTF
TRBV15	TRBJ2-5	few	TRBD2	TGTGCCACCAGCAGAGATGGGGGGGTTCAGACCCAGTACTTC	CATSRDGGVQTQYF
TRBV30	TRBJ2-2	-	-	TGTGCCTGGGATGCGACCGCGAACACCGGGGAGCTGTTTTTT	CAWDATANTGELFF
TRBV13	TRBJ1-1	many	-	TGTGCCAGCAGCTTAGAAGCGACCACCGAAGCTTTCTTT	CASSLEATTEAFF
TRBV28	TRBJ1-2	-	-	TGTGCCACCGTAGCGACGGGCTACACCTTC	CATVATGYTF